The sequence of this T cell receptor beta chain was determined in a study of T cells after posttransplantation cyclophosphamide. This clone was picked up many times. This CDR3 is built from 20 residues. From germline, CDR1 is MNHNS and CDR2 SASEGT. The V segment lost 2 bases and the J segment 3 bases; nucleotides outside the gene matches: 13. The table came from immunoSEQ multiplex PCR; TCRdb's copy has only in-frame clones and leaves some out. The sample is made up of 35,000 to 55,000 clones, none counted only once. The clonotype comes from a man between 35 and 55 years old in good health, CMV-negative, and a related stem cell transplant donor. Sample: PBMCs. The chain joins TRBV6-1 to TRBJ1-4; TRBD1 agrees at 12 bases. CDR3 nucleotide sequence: TGTGCCAGCAGTGAACCCAGCCCCGGGACAGGGGGCCGTTCTAATGAAAAACTGTTTTTT. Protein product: CASSEPSPGTGGRSNEKLFF.